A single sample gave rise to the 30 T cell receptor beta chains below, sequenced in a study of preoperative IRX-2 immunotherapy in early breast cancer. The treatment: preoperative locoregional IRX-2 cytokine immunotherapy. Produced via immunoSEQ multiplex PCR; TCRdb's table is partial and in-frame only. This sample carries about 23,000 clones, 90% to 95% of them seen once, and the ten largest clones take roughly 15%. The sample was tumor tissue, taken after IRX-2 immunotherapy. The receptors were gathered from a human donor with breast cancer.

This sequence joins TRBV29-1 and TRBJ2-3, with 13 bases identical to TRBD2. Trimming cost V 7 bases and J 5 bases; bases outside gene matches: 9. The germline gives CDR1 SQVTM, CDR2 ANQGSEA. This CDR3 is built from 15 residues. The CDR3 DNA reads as TGCAGCGCCCAGACTAGCGGGAGGACCAAAGATACGCAGTATTTT. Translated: CSAQTSGRTKDTQYF.

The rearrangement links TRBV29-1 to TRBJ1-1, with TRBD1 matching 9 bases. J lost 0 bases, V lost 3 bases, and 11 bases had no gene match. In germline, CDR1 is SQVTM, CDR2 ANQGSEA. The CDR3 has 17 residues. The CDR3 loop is CSVDLDRGYPMNTEAFF. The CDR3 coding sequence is TGCAGCGTTGACTTGGACAGGGGTTACCCTATGAACACTGAAGCTTTCTTT.

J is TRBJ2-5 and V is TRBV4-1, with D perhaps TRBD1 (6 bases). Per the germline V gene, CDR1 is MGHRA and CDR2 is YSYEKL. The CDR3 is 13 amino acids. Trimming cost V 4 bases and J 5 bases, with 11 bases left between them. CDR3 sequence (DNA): TGCGCCAGCAGCCTAGGACAGTGGGAGACCCAGTACTTC. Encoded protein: CASSLGQWETQYF.

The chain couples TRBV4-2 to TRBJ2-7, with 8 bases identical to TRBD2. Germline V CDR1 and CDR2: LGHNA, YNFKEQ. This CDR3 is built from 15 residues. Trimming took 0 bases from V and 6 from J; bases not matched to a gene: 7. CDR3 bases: TGTGCCAGCAGCCAAGATCTTAGCGGGATTTCCGAGCAGTACTTC. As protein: CASSQDLSGISEQYF.

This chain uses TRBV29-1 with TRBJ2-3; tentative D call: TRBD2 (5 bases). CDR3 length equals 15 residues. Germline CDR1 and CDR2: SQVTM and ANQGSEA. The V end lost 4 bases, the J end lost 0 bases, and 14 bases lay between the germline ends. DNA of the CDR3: TGCAGCGTTGCCGGGCGGGCGTCTAGCACAGATACGCAGTATTTT. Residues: CSVAGRASSTDTQYF.

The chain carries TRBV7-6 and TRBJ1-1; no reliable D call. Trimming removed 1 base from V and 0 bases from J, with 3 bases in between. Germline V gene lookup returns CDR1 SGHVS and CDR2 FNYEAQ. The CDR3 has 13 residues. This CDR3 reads CASSLEMNTEAFF. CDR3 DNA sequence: TGTGCCAGCAGCTTAGAAATGAACACTGAAGCTTTCTTT.

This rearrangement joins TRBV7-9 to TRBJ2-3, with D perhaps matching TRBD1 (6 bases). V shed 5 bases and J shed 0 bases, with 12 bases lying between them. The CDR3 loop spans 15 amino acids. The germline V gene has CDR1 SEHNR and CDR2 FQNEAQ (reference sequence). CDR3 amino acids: CASSLGQTSTDTQYF. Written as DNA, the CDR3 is TGTGCCAGCAGCCTAGGACAGACTAGCACAGATACGCAGTATTTT.

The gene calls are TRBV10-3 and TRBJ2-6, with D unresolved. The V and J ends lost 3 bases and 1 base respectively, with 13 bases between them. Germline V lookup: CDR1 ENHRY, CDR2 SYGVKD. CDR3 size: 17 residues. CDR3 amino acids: CAISDEWIGSGANVLTF. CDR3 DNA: TGTGCCATCAGTGACGAGTGGATAGGTTCTGGGGCCAACGTCCTGACTTTC.

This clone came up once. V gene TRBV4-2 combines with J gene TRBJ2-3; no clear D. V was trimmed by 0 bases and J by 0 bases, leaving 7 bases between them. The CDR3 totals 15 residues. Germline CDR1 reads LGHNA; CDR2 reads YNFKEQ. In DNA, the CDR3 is TGTGCCAGCAGCCAAGAACCCTATAGCACAGATACGCAGTATTTT. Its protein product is CASSQEPYSTDTQYF.

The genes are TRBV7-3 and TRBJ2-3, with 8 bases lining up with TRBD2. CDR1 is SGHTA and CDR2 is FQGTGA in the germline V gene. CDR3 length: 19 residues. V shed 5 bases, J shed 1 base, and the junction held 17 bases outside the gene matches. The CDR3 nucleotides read TGTGCCAGCAGCGCCCTTAGTGGGGGACTAGTTCGTCGCACAGATACGCAGTATTTT. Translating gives CASSALSGGLVRRTDTQYF.

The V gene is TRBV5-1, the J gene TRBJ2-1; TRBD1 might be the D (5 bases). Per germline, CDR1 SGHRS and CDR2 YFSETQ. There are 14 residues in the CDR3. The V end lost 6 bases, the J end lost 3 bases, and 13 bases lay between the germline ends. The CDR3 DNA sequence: TGCGCCAGCAAGACAGAGTTATTCTACAATGAGCAGTTCTTC. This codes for CASKTELFYNEQFF.

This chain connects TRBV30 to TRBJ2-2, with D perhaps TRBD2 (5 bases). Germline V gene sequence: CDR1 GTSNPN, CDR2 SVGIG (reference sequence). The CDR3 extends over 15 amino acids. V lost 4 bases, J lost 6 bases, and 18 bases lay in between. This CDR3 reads CAWMGGSPRAGELFF. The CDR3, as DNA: TGTGCCTGGATGGGTGGGAGCCCGCGCGCCGGGGAGCTGTTTTTT.

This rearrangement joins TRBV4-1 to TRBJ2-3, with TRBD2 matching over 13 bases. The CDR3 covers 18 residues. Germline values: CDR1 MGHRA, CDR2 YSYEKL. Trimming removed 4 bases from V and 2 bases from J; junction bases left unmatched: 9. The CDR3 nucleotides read TGCGCCAGCAGCCGGGAGTCGACTAGCGGGGGGTACACAGATACGCAGTATTTT. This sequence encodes CASSRESTSGGYTDTQYF.

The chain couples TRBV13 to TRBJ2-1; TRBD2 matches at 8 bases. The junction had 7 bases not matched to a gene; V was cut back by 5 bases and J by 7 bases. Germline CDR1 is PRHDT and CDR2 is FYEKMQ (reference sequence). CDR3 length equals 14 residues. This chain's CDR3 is CASSHGPSGNEQFF. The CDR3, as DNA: TGTGCCAGCAGCCACGGCCCTAGCGGGAATGAGCAGTTCTTC.

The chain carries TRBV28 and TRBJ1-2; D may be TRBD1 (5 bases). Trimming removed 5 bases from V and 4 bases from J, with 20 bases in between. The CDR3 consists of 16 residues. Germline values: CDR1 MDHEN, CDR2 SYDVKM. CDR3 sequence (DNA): TGTGCCAGCAGTAGGATTGGGGGGGTGGTCTCCTATGGCTACACCTTC. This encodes CASSRIGGVVSYGYTF.

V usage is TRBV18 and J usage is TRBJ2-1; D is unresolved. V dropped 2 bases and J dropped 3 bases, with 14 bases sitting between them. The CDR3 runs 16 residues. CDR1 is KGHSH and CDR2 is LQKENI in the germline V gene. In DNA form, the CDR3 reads TGTGCCAGCTCACCAACGCAGGCTGGTGGCTACAATGAGCAGTTCTTC. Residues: CASSPTQAGGYNEQFF.

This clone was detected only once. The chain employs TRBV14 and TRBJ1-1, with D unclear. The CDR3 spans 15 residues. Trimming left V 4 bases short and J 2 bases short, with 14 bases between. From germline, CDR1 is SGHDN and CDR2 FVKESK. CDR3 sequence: CASSLTGSPNTEAFF. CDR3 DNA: TGTGCCAGCAGCCTGACCGGGTCCCCCAACACTGAAGCTTTCTTT.

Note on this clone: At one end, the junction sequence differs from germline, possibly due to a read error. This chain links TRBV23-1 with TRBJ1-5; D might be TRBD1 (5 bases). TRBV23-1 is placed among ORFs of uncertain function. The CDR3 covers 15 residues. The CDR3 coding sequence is TGCGCCACCAGTGGGGGGAGGGGCGCAAATCAGCCCCAGCATTTT. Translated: CATSGGRGANQPQHF.

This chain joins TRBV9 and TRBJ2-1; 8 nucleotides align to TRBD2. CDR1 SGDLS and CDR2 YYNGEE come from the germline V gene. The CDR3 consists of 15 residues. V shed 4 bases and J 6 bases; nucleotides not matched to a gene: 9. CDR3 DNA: TGTGCCAGCAGCCCCCGGACTAGCTTGGGCAATGAGCAGTTCTTC. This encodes CASSPRTSLGNEQFF.

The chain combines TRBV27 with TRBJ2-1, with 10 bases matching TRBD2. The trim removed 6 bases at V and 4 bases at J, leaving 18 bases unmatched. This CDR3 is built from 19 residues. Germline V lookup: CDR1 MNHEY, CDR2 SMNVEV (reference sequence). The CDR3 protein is CASRSGRLAGEGVYNEQFF. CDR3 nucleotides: TGTGCCAGCAGAAGTGGACGGCTAGCGGGAGAAGGGGTTTACAATGAGCAGTTCTTC.

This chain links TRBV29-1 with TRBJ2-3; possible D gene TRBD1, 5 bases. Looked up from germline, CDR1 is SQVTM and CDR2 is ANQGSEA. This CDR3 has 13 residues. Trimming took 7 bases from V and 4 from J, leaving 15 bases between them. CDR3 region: CSAGKGYADTQYF. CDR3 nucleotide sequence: TGCAGCGCTGGGAAGGGGTATGCAGATACGCAGTATTTT.

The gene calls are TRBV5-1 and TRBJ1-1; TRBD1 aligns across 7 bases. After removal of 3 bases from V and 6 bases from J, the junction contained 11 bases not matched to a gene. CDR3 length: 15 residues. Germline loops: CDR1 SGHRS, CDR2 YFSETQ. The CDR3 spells CASSYDRAGGSEAFF. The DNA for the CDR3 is TGCGCCAGCAGCTACGACAGGGCTGGGGGCTCTGAAGCTTTCTTT. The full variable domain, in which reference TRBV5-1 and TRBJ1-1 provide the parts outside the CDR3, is KAGVTQTPRYLIKTRGQQVTLSCSPISGHRSVSWYQQTPGQGLQFLFEYFSETQRNKGNFPGRFSGRQFSNSRSEMNVSTLELGDSALYLCASSYDRAGGSEAFFGQGTRLTVV.

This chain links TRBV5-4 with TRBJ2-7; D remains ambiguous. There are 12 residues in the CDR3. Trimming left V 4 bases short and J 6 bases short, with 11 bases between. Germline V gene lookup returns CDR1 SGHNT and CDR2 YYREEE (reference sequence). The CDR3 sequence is CASSLTPREQYF. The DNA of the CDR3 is TGTGCCAGCAGCCTGACCCCACGCGAGCAGTACTTC.

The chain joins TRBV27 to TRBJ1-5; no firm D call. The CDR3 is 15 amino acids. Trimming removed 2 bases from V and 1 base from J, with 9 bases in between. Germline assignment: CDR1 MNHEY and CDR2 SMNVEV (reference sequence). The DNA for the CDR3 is TGTGCCAGCAGTTTACGACCTTGGAGCAATCAGCCCCAGCATTTT. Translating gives CASSLRPWSNQPQHF.

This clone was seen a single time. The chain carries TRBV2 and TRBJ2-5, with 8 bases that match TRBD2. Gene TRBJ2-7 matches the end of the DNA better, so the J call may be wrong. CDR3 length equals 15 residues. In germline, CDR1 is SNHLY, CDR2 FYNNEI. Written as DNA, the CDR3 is TGTGCCAGCAGTGAAGCGCGGGCGGGAGGTCACGAGCAGTACTTC. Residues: CASSEARAGGHEQYF.

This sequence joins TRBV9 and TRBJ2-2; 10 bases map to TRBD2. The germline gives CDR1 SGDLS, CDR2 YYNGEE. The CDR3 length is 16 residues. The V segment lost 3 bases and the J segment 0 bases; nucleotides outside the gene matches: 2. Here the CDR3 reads CASSGSGRANTGELFF. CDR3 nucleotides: TGTGCCAGCAGCGGAAGCGGGAGGGCGAACACCGGGGAGCTGTTTTTT. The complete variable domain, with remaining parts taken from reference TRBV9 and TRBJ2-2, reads DSGVTQTPKHLITATGQRVTLRCSPRSGDLSVYWYQQSLDQGLQFLIQYYNGEERAKGNILERFSAQQFPDLHSELNLSSLELGDSALYFCASSGSGRANTGELFFGEGSRLTVL.

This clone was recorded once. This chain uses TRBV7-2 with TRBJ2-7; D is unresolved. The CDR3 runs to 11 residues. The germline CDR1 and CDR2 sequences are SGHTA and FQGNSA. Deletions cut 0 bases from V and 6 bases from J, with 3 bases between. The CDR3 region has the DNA TGTGCCAGCAGCTTAGCGATCGAGCAGTACTTC. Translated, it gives CASSLAIEQYF.

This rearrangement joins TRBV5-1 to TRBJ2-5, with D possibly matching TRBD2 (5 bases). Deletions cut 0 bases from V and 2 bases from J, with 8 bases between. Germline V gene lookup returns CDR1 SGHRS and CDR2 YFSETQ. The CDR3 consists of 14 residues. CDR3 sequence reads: CASSLAGSQETQYF. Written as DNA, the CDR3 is TGCGCCAGCAGCTTGGCGGGGTCTCAAGAGACCCAGTACTTC.

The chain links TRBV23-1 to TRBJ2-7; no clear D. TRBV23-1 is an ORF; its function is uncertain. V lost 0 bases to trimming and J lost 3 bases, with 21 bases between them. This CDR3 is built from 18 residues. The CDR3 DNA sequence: TGCGCCAGCAGTCAATCAGTGTGGGCCGGAATTCGTGTCTACGAGCAGTACTTC. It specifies CASSQSVWAGIRVYEQYF.

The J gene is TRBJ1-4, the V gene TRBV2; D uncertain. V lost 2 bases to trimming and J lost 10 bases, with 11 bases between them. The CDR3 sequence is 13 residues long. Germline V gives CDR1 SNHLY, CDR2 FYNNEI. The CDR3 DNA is TGTGCCAGCAGTGAAAACCAATTAGGAAAACTGTTTTTT. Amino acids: CASSENQLGKLFF.